This T cell receptor (beta chain) came from a study of CD8+CD57+ T cells in acquired aplastic anemia. The overall study: The DNA of sorted CD4+ and CD8+ cells averaged roughly 3 ug. Overall study findings and caveats: A set of roughly 27 CD8+ CDR3 sequences was shared between patients and controls, and these sequences appeared highly expressed in patients.

With regard to this clonotype: What it binds is not known. No conserved phenylalanine or tryptophan ends this CDR3, so it is likely a read error.

CDR3 length: 13 residues. CDR1 is SGHRS, CDR2 YFSETQ, per germline. V was clipped by 0 bases and J by 3 bases, with 7 bases between them. Whoever was chosen for sequencing had shown CD8+CD57+ cell expansion by flow cytometry. Everyone among the patients had severe acquired aplastic anemia. Patients were treatment-naive when blood was sampled. The template used for profiling TCR beta VDJ and CDR3 was genomic DNA. TCRdb itself ran the reads through MiXCR, one entry per CDR3 protein. The sample yields around 180,000 distinct CDR3 sequences, about half seen once. The sample was sorted CD4+, CD8+, or CD8+CD57+ T cells (not recorded which) from PBMCs. The receptor's source is a human donor with aplastic anemia. This sequence joins TRBV5-1 and TRBJ2-7, with D maybe TRBD2 (5 bases). In nucleotides, the CDR3 is TGCGCCAGCAGCTTGGCCGAGGGCTACGAGCAGTACCTC. It codes for CASSLAEGYEQYL.